This T cell receptor (beta chain) derives from a study of CD8 T cells in ankylosing spondylitis. TCRdb processed the 5' RACE reads anew with MiXCR; each CDR3 protein has one entry. This sample has under 400,000 distinct CDR3 sequences, with 11% found just once. V lost 3 bases to trimming and J lost 1 base; unmatched junction nucleotides: 15. There are 22 residues in the CDR3. This clonotype was counted a few times. This TCR was recovered from a female donor with ankylosing spondylitis or in good health (not recorded which). The chain uses TRBV7-1 and TRBJ2-1, with TRBD2 matching over 16 bases. TRBV7-1 is given ORF status, its function remaining uncertain. Sequencing used blood, either unsorted or a sorted T cell fraction (not recorded which). This CDR3 reads CASSSRLSGLAGGNASYNEQFF. In DNA, the CDR3 is TGTGCCAGCAGCTCCCGCCTTTCGGGACTAGCGGGGGGGAACGCGTCCTACAATGAGCAGTTCTTC.